This TCR beta chain was identified during a study of blood T cell repertoires in COVID-19. Study information: Spain, Italy and the United States supplied samples that represented acute and convalescent COVID-19. PBMCs, B-cell-depleted T cells, or T cells provided the cDNA or gDNA that made up the material.

The CDR3 loop spans 15 amino acids. Trimming stripped 2 bases from V and 2 bases from J, with 12 bases between. The germline gives CDR1 MNHEY, CDR2 SMNVEV (reference sequence). Per the study methods: How many nucleated cells were present was estimated from reference gene primer amplification. The protocol was immunoSEQ multiplex PCR, while the TCRdb copy is restricted to in-frame clones and leaves out a portion. V, J and clone size reflect that table, while D and trimming were determined from the DNA. The sample holds about 380,000 clones, about 85% seen once. What was sequenced was peripheral blood. The TCR comes from a woman aged 18-29 years with acute or convalescent COVID-19. The chain has TRBV27 and TRBJ1-2; D unclear. The CDR3 region is CASSLMEGWNYGYTF. Here the CDR3 DNA reads TGTGCCAGCAGTTTAATGGAGGGTTGGAACTATGGCTACACCTTC.